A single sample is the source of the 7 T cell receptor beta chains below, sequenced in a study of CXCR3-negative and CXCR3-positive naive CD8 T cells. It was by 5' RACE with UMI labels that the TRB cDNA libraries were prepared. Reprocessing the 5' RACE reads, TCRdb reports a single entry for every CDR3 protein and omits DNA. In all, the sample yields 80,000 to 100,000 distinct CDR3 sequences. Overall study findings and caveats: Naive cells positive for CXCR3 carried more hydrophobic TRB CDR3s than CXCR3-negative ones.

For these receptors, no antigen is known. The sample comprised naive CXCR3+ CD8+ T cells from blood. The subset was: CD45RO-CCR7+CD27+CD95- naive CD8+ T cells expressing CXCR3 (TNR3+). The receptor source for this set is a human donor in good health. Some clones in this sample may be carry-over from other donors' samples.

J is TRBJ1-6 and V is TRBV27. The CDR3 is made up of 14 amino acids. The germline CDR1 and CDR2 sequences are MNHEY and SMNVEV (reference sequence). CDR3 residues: CASSLGSYNSPLHF.

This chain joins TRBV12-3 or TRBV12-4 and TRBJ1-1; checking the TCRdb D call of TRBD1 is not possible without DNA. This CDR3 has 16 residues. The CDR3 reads CASSFRHGQRDTEAFF.

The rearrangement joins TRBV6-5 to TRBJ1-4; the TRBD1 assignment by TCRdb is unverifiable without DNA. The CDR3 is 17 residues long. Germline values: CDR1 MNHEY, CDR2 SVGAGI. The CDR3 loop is CASSTFVNRGSNEKLFF.

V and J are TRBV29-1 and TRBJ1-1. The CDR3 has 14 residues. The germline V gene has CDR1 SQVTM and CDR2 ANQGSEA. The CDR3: CSVEGEDGPTEAFF.

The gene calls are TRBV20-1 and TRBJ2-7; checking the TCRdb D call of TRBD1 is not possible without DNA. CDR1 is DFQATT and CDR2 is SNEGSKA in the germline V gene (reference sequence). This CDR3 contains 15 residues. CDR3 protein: CSARPLVGQGQEQYF.

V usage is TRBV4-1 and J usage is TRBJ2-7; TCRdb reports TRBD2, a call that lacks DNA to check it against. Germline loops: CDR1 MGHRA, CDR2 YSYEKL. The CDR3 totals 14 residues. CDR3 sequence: CASSQQGTPYEQYF.

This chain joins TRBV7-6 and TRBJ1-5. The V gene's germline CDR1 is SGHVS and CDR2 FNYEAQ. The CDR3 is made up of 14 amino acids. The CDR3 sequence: CASSLQSSNQPQHF.